This TCR beta chain was sequenced in a study of blood T cell repertoires in COVID-19. Between the trimmed V and J ends, which lost 0 bases and 2 bases, there was a span of 12 bases. CDR1 SGHRS and CDR2 YFSETQ come from the germline V gene. The CDR3 is 15 residues long. Original processing methods: By means of reference gene primer amplification, nucleated cell counts were estimated. Profiling relied on immunoSEQ multiplex PCR, and the TCRdb table lists in-frame clones only, not all of them. The V and J calls and the clone size are those of that table, but D and trimming were determined from the DNA. The sample includes approximately 89,000 clones, 70% to 80% of them seen just once.

Sequencing was performed on peripheral blood. The origin of this receptor is a human donor in a cohort sampled during active COVID-19. This chain links TRBV5-1 with TRBJ2-7, with D perhaps matching TRBD2 (5 bases). This CDR3 is CASSLAGMMAYEQYF. CDR3 in DNA: TGCGCCAGCAGCTTGGCGGGGATGATGGCCTACGAGCAGTACTTC.